The 3 T cell receptor beta chains given below trace back to one sample, sequenced in a study of blood T cell repertoires in COVID-19. Generated by immunoSEQ multiplex PCR, the TCRdb table keeps only in-frame clones and is missing some. The table shows around 300,000 clones, with approximately 86% occurring only once. The specimen sequenced was PBMCs or T cells enriched from blood (not recorded which). The source is a woman under 40 who had recovered from COVID-19.

This chain joins TRBV6-5 and TRBJ2-3; 9 positions match TRBD2. Germline trimming cut 11 bases from V and 4 bases from J; bases unmatched to any gene: 10. Germline loops: CDR1 MNHEY, CDR2 SVGAGI. The CDR3 contains 14 residues. CDR3 nucleotides: TGTGCCGCACGGCGGGAGGGCCCCTCAGATACGCAGTATTTT. It encodes CAARREGPSDTQYF.

The rearrangement links TRBV6-2 or TRBV6-3 to TRBJ2-7, with a tentative D call TRBD2 (6 bases). The V and J ends lost 5 bases and 0 bases respectively, with 8 bases between them. Germline V gene lookup returns CDR1 MNHEY and CDR2 SVGEGT. The CDR3 is 13 residues long. In DNA form, the CDR3 reads TGTGCCAGCAGTCCCGGGGGCTCCTACGAGCAGTACTTC. Translated: CASSPGGSYEQYF.

The genes are TRBV10-2 and TRBJ2-1; D is uncertain. V shed 8 bases and J shed 5 bases, with 7 bases lying between them. Germline V gene lookup returns CDR1 WSHSY and CDR2 SAAADI. CDR3 length: 11 amino acids. Here the CDR3 DNA reads TGCGCCAGCCGTAGAAACAATGAGCAGTTCTTC. It yields the protein CASRRNNEQFF.